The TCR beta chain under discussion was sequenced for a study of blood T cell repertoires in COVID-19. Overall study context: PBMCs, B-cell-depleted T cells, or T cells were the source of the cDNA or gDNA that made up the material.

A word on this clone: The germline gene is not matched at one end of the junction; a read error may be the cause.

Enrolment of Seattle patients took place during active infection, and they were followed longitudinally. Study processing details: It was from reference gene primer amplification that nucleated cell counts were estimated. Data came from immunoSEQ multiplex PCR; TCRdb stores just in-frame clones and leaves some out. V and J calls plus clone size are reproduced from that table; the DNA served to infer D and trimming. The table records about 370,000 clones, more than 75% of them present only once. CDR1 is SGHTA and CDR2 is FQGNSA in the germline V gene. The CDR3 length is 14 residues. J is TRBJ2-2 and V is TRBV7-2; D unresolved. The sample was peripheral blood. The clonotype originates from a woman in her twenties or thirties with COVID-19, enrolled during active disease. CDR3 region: CASSPGSNPGELFF. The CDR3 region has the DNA TGTGCCAGCAGCCCGGGTTCGAACCCCGGGGAGCTGTTTTTT.